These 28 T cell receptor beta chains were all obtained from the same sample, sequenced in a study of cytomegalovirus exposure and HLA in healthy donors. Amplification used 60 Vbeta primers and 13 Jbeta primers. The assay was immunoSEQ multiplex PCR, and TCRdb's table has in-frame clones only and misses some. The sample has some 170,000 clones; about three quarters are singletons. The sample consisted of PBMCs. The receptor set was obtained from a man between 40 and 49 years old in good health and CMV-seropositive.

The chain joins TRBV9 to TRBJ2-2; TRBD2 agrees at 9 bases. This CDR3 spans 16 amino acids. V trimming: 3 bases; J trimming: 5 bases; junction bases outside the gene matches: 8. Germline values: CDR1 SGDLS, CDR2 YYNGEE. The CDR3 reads CASSAQGTSPTGELFF. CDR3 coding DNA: TGTGCCAGCAGCGCCCAAGGGACTAGCCCGACCGGGGAGCTGTTTTTT.

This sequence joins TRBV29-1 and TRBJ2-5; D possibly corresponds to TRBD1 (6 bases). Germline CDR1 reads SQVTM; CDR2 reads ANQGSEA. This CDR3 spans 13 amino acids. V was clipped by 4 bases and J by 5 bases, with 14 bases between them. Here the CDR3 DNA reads TGCAGCGTTGGAGTGGCAGGGGTGGAGACCCAGTACTTC. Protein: CSVGVAGVETQYF.

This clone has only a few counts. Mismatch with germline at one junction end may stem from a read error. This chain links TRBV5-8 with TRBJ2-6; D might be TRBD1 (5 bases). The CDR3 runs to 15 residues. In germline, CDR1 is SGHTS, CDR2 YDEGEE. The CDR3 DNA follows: TGTGCCAGCAGCAGTAGGAGCTCTGGGGCCAACGGCCTGACTTTC. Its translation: CASSSRSSGANGLTF.

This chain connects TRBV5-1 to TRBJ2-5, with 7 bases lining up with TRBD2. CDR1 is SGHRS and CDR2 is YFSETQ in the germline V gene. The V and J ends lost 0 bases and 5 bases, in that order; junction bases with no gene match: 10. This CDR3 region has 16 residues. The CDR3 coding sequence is TGCGCCAGCAGCTTGGCCGGGGGGTCGGTGTGGGAGACCCAGTACTTC. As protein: CASSLAGGSVWETQYF.

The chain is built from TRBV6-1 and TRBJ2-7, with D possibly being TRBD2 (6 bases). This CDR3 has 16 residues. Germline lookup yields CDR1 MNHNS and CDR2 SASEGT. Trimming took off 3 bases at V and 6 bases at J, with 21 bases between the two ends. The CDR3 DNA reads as TGTGCCAGCAGTGAGAGCCCCGGTCGACCCGGGGGCGAGCAGTACTTC. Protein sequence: CASSESPGRPGGEQYF.

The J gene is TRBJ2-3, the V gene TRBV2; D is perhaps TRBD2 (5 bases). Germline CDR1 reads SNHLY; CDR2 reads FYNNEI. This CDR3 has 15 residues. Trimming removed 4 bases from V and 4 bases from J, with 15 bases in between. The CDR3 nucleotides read TGTGCCAGCAGTGGGACTGGCCTCGGAGCAGATACGCAGTATTTT. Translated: CASSGTGLGADTQYF. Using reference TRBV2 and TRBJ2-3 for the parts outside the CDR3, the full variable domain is EPEVTQTPSHQVTQMGQEVILRCVPISNHLYFYWYRQILGQKVEFLVSFYNNEISEKSEIFDDQFSVERPDGSNFTLKIRSTKLEDSAMYFCASSGTGLGADTQYFGPGTRLTVL.

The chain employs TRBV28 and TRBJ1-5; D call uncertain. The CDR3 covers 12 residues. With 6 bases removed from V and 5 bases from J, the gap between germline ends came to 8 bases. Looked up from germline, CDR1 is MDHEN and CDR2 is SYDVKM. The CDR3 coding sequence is TGTGCCAGCAGAGTGTCGGATCAGCCCCAGCATTTT. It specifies CASRVSDQPQHF.

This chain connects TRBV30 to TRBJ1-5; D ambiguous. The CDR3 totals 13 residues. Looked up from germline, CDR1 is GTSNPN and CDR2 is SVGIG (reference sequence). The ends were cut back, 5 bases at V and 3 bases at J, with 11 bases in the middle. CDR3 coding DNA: TGTGCCTGGGCGGACGGGATCAATCAGCCCCAGCATTTT. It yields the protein CAWADGINQPQHF.

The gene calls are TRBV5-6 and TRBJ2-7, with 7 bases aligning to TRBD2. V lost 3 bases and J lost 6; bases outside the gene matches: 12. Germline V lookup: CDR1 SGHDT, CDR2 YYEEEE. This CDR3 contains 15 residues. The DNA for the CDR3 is TGTGCCAGCAGCTCCCTAGCGGAGGGGACCCCCGAGCAGTACTTC. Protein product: CASSSLAEGTPEQYF.

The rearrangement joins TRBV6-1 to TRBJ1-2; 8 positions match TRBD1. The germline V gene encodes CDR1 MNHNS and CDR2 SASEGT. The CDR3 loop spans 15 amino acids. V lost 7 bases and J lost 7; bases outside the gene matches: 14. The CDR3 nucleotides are TGTGCCAGCACTGAGGCGGACAGGGAAACCGGTGGCTACACCTTC. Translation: CASTEADRETGGYTF.

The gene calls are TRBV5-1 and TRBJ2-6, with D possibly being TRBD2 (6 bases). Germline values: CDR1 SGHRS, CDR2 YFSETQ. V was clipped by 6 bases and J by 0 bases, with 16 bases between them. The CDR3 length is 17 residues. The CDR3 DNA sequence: TGCGCCAGCACCGATGCGGGAACCTCCTCTGGGGCCAACGTCCTGACTTTC. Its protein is CASTDAGTSSGANVLTF.

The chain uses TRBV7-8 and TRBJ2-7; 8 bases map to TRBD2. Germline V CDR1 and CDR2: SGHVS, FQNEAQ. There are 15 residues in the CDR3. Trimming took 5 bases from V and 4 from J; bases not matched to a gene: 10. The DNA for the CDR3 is TGTGCCAGCAGCCCAAGCAGCGGGAGTCGGTACGAGCAGTACTTC. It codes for CASSPSSGSRYEQYF.

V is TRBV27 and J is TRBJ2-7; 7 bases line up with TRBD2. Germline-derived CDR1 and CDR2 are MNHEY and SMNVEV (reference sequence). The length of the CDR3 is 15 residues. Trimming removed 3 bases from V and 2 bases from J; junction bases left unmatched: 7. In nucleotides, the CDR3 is TGTGCCAGCAGTTTTAGGGCTAGCGGTACCTACGAGCAGTACTTC. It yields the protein CASSFRASGTYEQYF.

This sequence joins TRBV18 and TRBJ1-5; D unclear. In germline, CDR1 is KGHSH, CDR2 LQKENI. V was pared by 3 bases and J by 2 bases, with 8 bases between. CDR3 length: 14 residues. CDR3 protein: CASSPNRGNQPQHF. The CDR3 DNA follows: TGTGCCAGCTCACCGAATCGGGGCAATCAGCCCCAGCATTTT.

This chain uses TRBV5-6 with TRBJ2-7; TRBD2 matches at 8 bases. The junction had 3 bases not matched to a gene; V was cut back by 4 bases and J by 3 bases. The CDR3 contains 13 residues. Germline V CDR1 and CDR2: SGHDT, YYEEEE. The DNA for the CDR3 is TGTGCCAGCAGCGGGACTAGTAGCTACGAGCAGTACTTC. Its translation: CASSGTSSYEQYF.

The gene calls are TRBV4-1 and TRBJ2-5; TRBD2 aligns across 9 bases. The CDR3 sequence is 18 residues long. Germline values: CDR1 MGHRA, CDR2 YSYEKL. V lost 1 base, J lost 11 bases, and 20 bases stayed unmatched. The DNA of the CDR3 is TGCGCCAGCAGCCAAGTCCAAGCGGGAGGACCCCGTCAAGGGGAGCAGTACTTC. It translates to CASSQVQAGGPRQGEQYF.

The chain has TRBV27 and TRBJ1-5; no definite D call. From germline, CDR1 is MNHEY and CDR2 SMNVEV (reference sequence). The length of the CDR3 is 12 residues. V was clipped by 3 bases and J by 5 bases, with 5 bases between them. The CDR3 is CASSFLDQPQHF. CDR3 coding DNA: TGTGCCAGCAGTTTTTTAGATCAGCCCCAGCATTTT.

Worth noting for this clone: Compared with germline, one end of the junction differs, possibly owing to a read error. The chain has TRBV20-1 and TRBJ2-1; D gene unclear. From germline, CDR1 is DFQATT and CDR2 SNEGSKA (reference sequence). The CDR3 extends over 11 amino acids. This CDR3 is CSARDRNEPLF. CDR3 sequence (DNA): TGCAGTGCTAGAGATCGAAACGAGCCGCTCTTC.

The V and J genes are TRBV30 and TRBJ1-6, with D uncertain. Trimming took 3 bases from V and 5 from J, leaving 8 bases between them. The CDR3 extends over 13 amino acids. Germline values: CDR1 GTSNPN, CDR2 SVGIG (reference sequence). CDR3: CAWSVADNSPLHF. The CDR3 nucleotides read TGTGCCTGGAGCGTGGCGGATAATTCACCCCTCCACTTT.

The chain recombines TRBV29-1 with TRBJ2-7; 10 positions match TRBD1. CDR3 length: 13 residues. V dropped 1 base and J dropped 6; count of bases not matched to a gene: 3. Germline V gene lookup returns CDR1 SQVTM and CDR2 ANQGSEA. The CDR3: CSVEGRTGGEQYF. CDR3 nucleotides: TGCAGCGTTGAAGGGCGGACAGGGGGCGAGCAGTACTTC.

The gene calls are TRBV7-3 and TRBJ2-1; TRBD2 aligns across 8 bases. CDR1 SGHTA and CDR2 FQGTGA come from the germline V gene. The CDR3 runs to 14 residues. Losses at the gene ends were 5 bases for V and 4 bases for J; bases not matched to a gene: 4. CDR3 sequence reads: CASSKRESYNEQFF. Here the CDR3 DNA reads TGTGCCAGCAGCAAGCGGGAGTCTTACAATGAGCAGTTCTTC.

The CDR3 spells CASRKGLAGAPSYEQYF. The CDR3 nucleotides are TGTGCCAGCAGGAAGGGACTAGCGGGTGCCCCCTCCTACGAGCAGTACTTC. This chain joins TRBV28 and TRBJ2-7; TRBD2 aligns across 12 bases. The ends lost 6 bases at V and 0 bases at J; junction bases unmatched: 9. Germline V gives CDR1 MDHEN, CDR2 SYDVKM. This CDR3 contains 17 residues. Filled out from reference TRBV28 and TRBJ2-7, the complete variable domain reads DVKVTQSSRYLVKRTGEKVFLECVQDMDHENMFWYRQDPGLGLRLIYFSYDVKMKEKGDIPEGYSVSREKKERFSLILESASTNQTSMYLCASRKGLAGAPSYEQYFGPGTRLTVT.

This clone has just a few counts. The CDR3, as DNA: TGTGCCAGCAGTGAATCTAGCGGCGGGGGCAATGAGCAGTTCTTC. Translation gives CASSESSGGGNEQFF. The chain combines TRBV6-4 with TRBJ2-1; 7 positions agree with TRBD2. In germline, CDR1 is MRHNA, CDR2 SNTAGT. Trimming cost V 3 bases and J 6 bases; bases outside gene matches: 8. The CDR3 runs 15 residues.

CDR3 sequence: CASSLLDRVETQYF. As DNA, the CDR3 is TGTGCCAGCAGTTTACTCGACAGGGTGGAGACCCAGTACTTC. The V call is TRBV27, the J call TRBJ2-5, with 7 bases lining up with TRBD1. This CDR3 contains 14 residues. Per the germline V gene, CDR1 is MNHEY and CDR2 is SMNVEV (reference sequence). V dropped 2 bases and J dropped 5; count of bases not matched to a gene: 5.

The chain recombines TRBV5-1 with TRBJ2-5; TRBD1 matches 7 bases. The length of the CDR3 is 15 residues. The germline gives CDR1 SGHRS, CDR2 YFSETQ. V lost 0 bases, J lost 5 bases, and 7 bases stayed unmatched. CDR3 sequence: CASSLGGQSRETQYF. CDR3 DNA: TGCGCCAGCAGCTTGGGGGGACAGAGTAGGGAGACCCAGTACTTC.

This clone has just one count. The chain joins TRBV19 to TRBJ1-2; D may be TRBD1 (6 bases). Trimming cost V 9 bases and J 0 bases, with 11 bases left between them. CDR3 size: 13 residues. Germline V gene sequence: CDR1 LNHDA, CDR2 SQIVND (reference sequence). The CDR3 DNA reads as TGTGCCAGCGGGACACCACCTAACTATGGCTACACCTTC. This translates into CASGTPPNYGYTF.

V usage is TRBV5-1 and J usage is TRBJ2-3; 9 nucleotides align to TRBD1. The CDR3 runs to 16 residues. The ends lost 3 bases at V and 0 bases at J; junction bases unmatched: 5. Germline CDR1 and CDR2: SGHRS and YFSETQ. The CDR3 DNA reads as TGCGCCAGCAGCTCCCTCGGACAGGGGAGCACAGATACGCAGTATTTT. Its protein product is CASSSLGQGSTDTQYF. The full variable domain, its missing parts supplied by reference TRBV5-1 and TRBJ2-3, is KAGVTQTPRYLIKTRGQQVTLSCSPISGHRSVSWYQQTPGQGLQFLFEYFSETQRNKGNFPGRFSGRQFSNSRSEMNVSTLELGDSALYLCASSSLGQGSTDTQYFGPGTRLTVL.

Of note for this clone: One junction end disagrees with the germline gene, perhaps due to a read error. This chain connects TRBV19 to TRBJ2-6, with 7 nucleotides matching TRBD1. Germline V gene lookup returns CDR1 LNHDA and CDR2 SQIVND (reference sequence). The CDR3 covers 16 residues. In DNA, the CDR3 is TGTGCCAGTAGTACGACAGGGTATCCTGGGGCCAACGGCCTGACTTTC. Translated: CASSTTGYPGANGLTF.